Listed below are T cell receptor beta chains from one sample, sequenced in a study of T cell responses to AZD1222 COVID-19 vaccine. Some clones are missing from TCRdb's copy, which holds only in-frame ones; the method was immunoSEQ multiplex PCR. The table has about 31,000 clones, over 75% seen once; the top ten hold about 15%. Sample: peripheral blood, taken 28 days after the second AZD1222 dose. These receptors were taken from an adult who received the AZD1222 COVID-19 vaccine. Each CDR3 is given with its conserved first and last residue. The D gene is left open where the match is weak. The size entry is marked missing in some rows and otherwise reads once, few, many or a size class.

J	V	D	size	CDR3	DNA
TRBJ1-2	TRBV28	TRBD1	once	CASSTKTGTDYGYTF	TGTGCCAGCAGTACGAAGACCGGGACAGACTATGGCTACACCTTC
TRBJ2-1	TRBV27	TRBD2	NA	CASRTLDGGANEQFF	TGTGCCAGCCGAACCCTTGACGGGGGGGCCAATGAGCAGTTCTTC
TRBJ1-5	TRBV6-5	NA	NA	CASSYGGQPQHF	TGTGCCAGCAGTTACGGTGGTCAGCCCCAGCATTTT
TRBJ2-1	TRBV6-2/TRBV6-3	NA	NA	CASSYGDFNEQFF	TGTGCCAGCAGTTACGGGGACTTCAATGAGCAGTTCTTC
TRBJ2-7	TRBV14	TRBD1	NA	CASSHWDRAYEQYF	TGTGCCAGCAGCCACTGGGACAGGGCCTACGAGCAGTACTTC
TRBJ2-5	TRBV27	NA	NA	CASSLSFGETQYF	TGTGCCAGCAGTTTATCGTTCGGAGAGACCCAGTACTTC
TRBJ1-5	TRBV7-9	NA	once	CASSLGEHQPQHF	TGTGCCAGCAGCTTAGGGGAGCATCAGCCCCAGCATTTT
TRBJ2-6	TRBV6-2/TRBV6-3	NA	NA	CASSWVNSGANVLTF	TGTGCCAGCAGTTGGGTCAACTCTGGGGCCAACGTCCTGACTTTC
TRBJ2-2	TRBV2	NA	NA	CATTPGHTGELFF	TGTGCCACAACACCGGGGCACACCGGGGAGCTGTTTTTT
TRBJ2-2	TRBV19	NA	once	CASIERMNTGELFF	TGTGCCAGTATCGAGCGGATGAACACCGGGGAGCTGTTTTTT
TRBJ2-7	TRBV6-2/TRBV6-3	NA	NA	CASSYRHGEQYF	TGTGCCAGCAGTTACCGACATGGCGAGCAGTACTTC
TRBJ2-3	TRBV29-1	NA	NA	CSVGRDTDTQYF	TGCAGCGTTGGCAGGGACACAGATACGCAGTATTTT
TRBJ2-7	TRBV6-1	NA	NA	CASSERAGGSYEQYF	TGTGCCAGCAGTGAACGGGCAGGGGGGTCCTACGAGCAGTACTTC
TRBJ1-5	TRBV7-6	NA	few	CASSPIIATGGFNQPQHF	TGTGCCAGCAGCCCGATAATAGCTACGGGGGGCTTCAATCAGCCCCAGCATTTT
TRBJ1-3	TRBV3-1/TRBV3-2	NA	once	CASSQDWNSGNTIYF	TGTGCCAGCAGCCAAGACTGGAACTCTGGAAACACCATATATTTT
TRBJ1-2	TRBV6-5	NA	NA	CASSYSIAGTGYGYTF	TGTGCCAGCAGTTACTCGATAGCGGGGACCGGCTATGGCTACACCTTC
TRBJ1-2	TRBV2	TRBD1	NA	CASRSGTGDYGYTF	TGTGCCAGCAGATCCGGGACAGGGGACTATGGCTACACCTTC
TRBJ1-5	TRBV2	TRBD1	NA	CASSGQGNQPQHF	TGTGCCAGCAGTGGACAGGGGAATCAGCCCCAGCATTTT
TRBJ2-6	TRBV19	NA	NA	CASSKQLHSGANVLTF	TGTGCCAGTAGTAAGCAATTACACTCTGGGGCCAACGTCCTGACTTTC
TRBJ1-6	TRBV4-1	NA	NA	CASSRAGGWYSPLHF	TGCGCCAGCAGCCGCGCGGGGGGCTGGTATTCACCCCTCCACTTT
TRBJ2-2	TRBV5-1	TRBD2	NA	CASNAGGPTGELFF	TGCGCCAGTAACGCGGGGGGGCCGACCGGGGAGCTGTTTTTT
TRBJ2-7	TRBV10-3	NA	NA	CAISESRGEQYF	TGTGCCATCAGTGAGTCGAGGGGCGAGCAGTACTTC
TRBJ1-4	TRBV3-1/TRBV3-2	TRBD1	NA	CASSQGANRGFGEKLFF	TGTGCCAGCAGCCAAGGAGCGAACAGGGGTTTTGGGGAAAAACTGTTTTTT
TRBJ2-7	TRBV7-8	NA	NA	CASRLQWGLAYEQYF	TGTGCCAGCAGACTCCAATGGGGATTAGCCTACGAGCAGTACTTC
TRBJ1-2	TRBV6-5	NA	once	CASSYSAASSNYGYTF	TGTGCCAGCAGTTACTCGGCGGCGAGCTCCAACTATGGCTACACCTTC
TRBJ1-1	TRBV6-2/TRBV6-3	NA	once	CASSYGGLSTEAFF	TGTGCCAGCAGTTATGGGGGATTGAGCACTGAAGCTTTCTTT
TRBJ2-7	TRBV2	TRBD1	NA	CASRPGGSYEQYF	TGTGCCAGCAGGCCAGGGGGCTCCTACGAGCAGTACTTC
TRBJ2-5	TRBV9	NA	NA	CASSPSRLNQETQYF	TGTGCCAGCAGCCCAAGCCGACTCAACCAAGAGACCCAGTACTTC
TRBJ1-4	TRBV6-5	NA	NA	CASSYQGRGGKLFF	TGTGCCAGCAGTTACCAAGGCAGGGGAGGAAAACTGTTTTTT
TRBJ1-2	TRBV5-6	TRBD1	NA	CASNTGAGGNYGYTF	TGTGCCAGCAACACAGGGGCCGGAGGAAACTATGGCTACACCTTC
TRBJ1-2	TRBV7-8	NA	NA	CASSPTEHNYGYTF	TGTGCCAGCAGCCCCACAGAGCATAACTATGGCTACACCTTC
TRBJ2-7	TRBV29-1	NA	NA	CSVSAGQSYEQYF	TGCAGCGTTTCCGCGGGACAGTCCTACGAGCAGTACTTC
TRBJ1-5	TRBV5-1	NA	NA	CASSSGPSNQPQHF	TGCGCCAGCAGTTCTGGCCCTAGCAATCAGCCCCAGCATTTT
TRBJ1-6	TRBV30	NA	NA	CAWRPFGDSPLHF	TGTGCCTGGAGACCATTCGGCGATTCACCCCTCCACTTT
TRBJ1-1	TRBV25-1	TRBD1	NA	CASSEFVTGGTEAFF	TGTGCCAGCAGTGAATTTGTGACAGGGGGCACTGAAGCTTTCTTT
TRBJ1-3	TRBV5-1	TRBD1	NA	CASSSGQGGNTIYF	TGCGCCAGCAGCTCCGGACAGGGTGGAAACACCATATATTTT
TRBJ1-1	TRBV5-1	NA	NA	CASSNMNTEAFF	TGCGCCAGCAGCAACATGAACACTGAAGCTTTCTTT
TRBJ2-7	TRBV9	NA	NA	CASSVAEAAAYEQYF	TGTGCCAGCAGCGTAGCTGAGGCAGCCGCCTACGAGCAGTACTTC
TRBJ2-5	TRBV6-5	TRBD1	NA	CASSRDRVQETQYF	TGTGCCAGCAGCAGAGACAGGGTACAAGAGACCCAGTACTTC
TRBJ1-1	TRBV3-1/TRBV3-2	NA	NA	CASSQGGLEAFF	TGTGCCAGCAGCCAAGGGGGGCTAGAAGCTTTCTTT
TRBJ1-4	TRBV4-1	TRBD1	NA	CASSQGGGEKLFF	TGCGCCAGCAGCCAAGGAGGGGGCGAAAAACTGTTTTTT
TRBJ2-4	TRBV5-1	TRBD1	NA	CASSERQGAGNIQYF	TGCGCCAGCAGCGAGAGACAGGGGGCGGGTAACATTCAGTACTTC
TRBJ1-5	TRBV4-3	NA	NA	CASSQAARQPQHF	TGCGCCAGCAGCCAAGCCGCACGTCAGCCCCAGCATTTT
TRBJ2-2	TRBV6-4	NA	NA	CASSEDGTRGELFF	TGTGCCAGCAGCGAAGACGGTACCAGAGGGGAGCTGTTTTTT
TRBJ1-5	TRBV19	NA	NA	CASRPDRRHQPQHF	TGTGCCAGTAGACCCGACAGGAGACATCAGCCCCAGCATTTT
TRBJ2-7	TRBV3-1/TRBV3-2	NA	NA	CASSQSAYYEQYF	TGTGCCAGCAGCCAATCGGCTTACTACGAGCAGTACTTC
TRBJ2-1	TRBV7-3	TRBD2	few	CASSPASGDYNEQFF	TGTGCCAGCAGCCCGGCCAGCGGGGACTACAATGAGCAGTTCTTC
TRBJ2-3	TRBV18	TRBD1	NA	CASSPSGGWSDTQYF	TGTGCCAGCTCACCGTCAGGGGGCTGGTCAGATACGCAGTATTTT
TRBJ2-3	TRBV7-2	NA	NA	CASSRPPRTDTQYF	TGTGCCAGCAGCAGGCCCCCACGCACAGATACGCAGTATTTT
TRBJ2-2	TRBV11-3	TRBD1	NA	CASSLVGTATGELFF	TGTGCCAGCAGCTTAGTTGGGACAGCCACCGGGGAGCTGTTTTTT
TRBJ2-2	TRBV19	NA	NA	CASSEWGATGELFF	TGTGCCAGTAGTGAATGGGGGGCCACCGGGGAGCTGTTTTTT
TRBJ1-2	TRBV28	NA	NA	CASSYRVRYGYTF	TGTGCCAGCAGTTACAGGGTGCGCTATGGCTACACCTTC
TRBJ2-2	TRBV19	TRBD1	few	CASRLDRMNTGELFF	TGTGCCAGTAGACTGGACAGGATGAACACCGGGGAGCTGTTTTTT
TRBJ2-7	TRBV7-9	NA	few	CASSLGQRYEQYF	TGTGCCAGCAGCCTAGGGCAGAGATACGAGCAGTACTTC
TRBJ2-1	TRBV6-1	TRBD2	few	CASRGTSGPYNEQFF	TGTGCCAGCAGAGGGACTAGCGGGCCCTACAATGAGCAGTTCTTC
TRBJ2-5	TRBV4-3	TRBD2	NA	CASSQEFAGGQGSRETQYF	TGCGCCAGCAGCCAAGAGTTTGCGGGGGGGCAGGGCAGCCGAGAGACCCAGTACTTC
TRBJ1-3	TRBV4-3	TRBD1	NA	CASSQTGGSGNTIYF	TGCGCCAGCAGCCAAACAGGGGGCTCTGGAAACACCATATATTTT
TRBJ1-1	TRBV2	NA	NA	CASSEEAPRKNTEAFF	TGTGCCAGCAGTGAAGAGGCCCCGAGGAAAAACACTGAAGCTTTCTTT
TRBJ1-2	TRBV28	NA	NA	CASSLPQDYGYTF	TGTGCCAGCAGCTTGCCCCAGGACTATGGCTACACCTTC
TRBJ1-4	TRBV4-1	NA	NA	CASSQAPGGTNEKLFF	TGCGCCAGCAGCCAAGCCCCGGGAGGAACTAATGAAAAACTGTTTTTT